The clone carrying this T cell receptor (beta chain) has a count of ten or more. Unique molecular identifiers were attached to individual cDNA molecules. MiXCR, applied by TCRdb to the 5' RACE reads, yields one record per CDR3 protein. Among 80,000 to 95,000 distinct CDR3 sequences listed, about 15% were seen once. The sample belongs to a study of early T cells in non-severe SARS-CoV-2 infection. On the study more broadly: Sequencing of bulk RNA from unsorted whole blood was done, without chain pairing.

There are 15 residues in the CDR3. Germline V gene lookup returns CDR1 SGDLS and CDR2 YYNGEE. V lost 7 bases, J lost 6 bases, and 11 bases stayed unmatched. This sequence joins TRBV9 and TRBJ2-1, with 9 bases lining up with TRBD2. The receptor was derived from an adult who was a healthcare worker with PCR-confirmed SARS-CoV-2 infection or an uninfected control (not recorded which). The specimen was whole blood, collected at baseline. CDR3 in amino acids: CASGSGGLATNEQFF. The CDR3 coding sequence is TGTGCCAGCGGGTCCGGGGGACTAGCCACCAATGAGCAGTTCTTC. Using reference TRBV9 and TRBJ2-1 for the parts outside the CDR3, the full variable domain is DSGVTQTPKHLITATGQRVTLRCSPRSGDLSVYWYQQSLDQGLQFLIQYYNGEERAKGNILERFSAQQFPDLHSELNLSSLELGDSALYFCASGSGGLATNEQFFGPGTRLTVL.